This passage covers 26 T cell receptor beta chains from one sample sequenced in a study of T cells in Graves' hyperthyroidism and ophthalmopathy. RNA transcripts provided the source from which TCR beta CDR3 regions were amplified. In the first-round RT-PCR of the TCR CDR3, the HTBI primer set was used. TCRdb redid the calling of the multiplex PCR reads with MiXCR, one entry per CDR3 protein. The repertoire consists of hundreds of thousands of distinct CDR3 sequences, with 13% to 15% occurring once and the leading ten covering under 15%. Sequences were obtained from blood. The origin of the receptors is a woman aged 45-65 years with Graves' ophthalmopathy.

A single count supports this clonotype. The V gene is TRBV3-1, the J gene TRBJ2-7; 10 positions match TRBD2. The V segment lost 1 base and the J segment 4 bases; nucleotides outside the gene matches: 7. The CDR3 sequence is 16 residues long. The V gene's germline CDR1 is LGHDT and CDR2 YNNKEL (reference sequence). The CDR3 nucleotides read TGTGCCAGCAGCCAAGGTTGGGGACTAGCGAGTTACGAGCAGTACTTC. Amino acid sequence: CASSQGWGLASYEQYF.

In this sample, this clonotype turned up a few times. The CDR3 DNA reads TGTGCCAGCAATAAAGGTAGCGAGACAGGATACTACAATGAGCAGTTCTTC. It translates to CASNKGSETGYYNEQFF. The V call is TRBV12-3 or TRBV12-4, the J call TRBJ2-1; TRBD1 is a possible D gene (6 bases). Trimming pared 7 bases from V and 3 bases from J, leaving 22 bases between. This CDR3 spans 17 amino acids.

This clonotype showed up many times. In DNA form, the CDR3 reads TGTGCCAGCAGCCCTAACGCCTACAATGAGCAGTTCTTC. Translating it yields CASSPNAYNEQFF. V and J are TRBV27 and TRBJ2-1; D is unresolved. CDR1 and CDR2 from the germline V gene are MNHEY and SMNVEV (reference sequence). The CDR3 loop spans 13 amino acids. The germline V and J ends were trimmed by 6 bases and 2 bases, with 8 bases remaining between them.

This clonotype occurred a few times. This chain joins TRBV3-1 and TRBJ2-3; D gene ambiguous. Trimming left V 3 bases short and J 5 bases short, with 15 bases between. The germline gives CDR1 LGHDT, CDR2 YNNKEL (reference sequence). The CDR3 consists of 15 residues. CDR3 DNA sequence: TGTGCCAGCAGCCAGAGCGCTACATGGGGAGATACGCAGTATTTT. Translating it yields CASSQSATWGDTQYF.

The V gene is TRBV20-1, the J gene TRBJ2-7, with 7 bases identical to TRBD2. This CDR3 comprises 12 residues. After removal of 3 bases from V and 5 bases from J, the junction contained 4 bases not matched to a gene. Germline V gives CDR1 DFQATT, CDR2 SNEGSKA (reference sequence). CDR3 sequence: CSASQAGDEQYF. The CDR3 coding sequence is TGCAGTGCTAGTCAGGCGGGGGACGAGCAGTACTTC.

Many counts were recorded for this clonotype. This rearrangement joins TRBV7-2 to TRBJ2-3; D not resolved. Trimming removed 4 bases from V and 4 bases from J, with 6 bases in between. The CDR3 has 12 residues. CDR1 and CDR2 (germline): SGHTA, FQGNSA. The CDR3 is CASSSPPDTQYF. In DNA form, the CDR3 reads TGTGCCAGCAGCTCCCCCCCAGATACGCAGTATTTT.

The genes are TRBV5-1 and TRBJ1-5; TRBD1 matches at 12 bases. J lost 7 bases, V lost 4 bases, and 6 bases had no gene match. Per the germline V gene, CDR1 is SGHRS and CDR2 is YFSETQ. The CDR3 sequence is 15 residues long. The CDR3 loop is CASSPGQGARQPQHF. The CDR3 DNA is TGCGCCAGCAGCCCGGGACAGGGGGCCCGGCAGCCCCAGCATTTT.

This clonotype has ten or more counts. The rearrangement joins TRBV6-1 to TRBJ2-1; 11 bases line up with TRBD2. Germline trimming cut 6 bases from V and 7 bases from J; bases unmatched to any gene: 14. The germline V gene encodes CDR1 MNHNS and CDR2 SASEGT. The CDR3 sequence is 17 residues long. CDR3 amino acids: CASSPVAGGLRLNEQFF. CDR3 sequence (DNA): TGTGCCAGCAGCCCCGTAGCGGGAGGGTTGCGTTTAAATGAGCAGTTCTTC.

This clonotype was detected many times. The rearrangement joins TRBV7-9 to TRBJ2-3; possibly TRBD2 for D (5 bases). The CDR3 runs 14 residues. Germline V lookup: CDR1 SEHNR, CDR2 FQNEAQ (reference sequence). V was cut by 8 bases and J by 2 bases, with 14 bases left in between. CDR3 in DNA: TGTGCCAGCGCAGCGGCTCGAGCCACAGATACGCAGTATTTT. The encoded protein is CASAAARATDTQYF.

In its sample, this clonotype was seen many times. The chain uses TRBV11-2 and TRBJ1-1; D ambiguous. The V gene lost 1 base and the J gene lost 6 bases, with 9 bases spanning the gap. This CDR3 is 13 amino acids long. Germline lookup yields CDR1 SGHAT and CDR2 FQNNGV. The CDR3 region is CASSLAGWPEAFF. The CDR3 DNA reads TGTGCCAGCAGCTTAGCAGGATGGCCTGAAGCTTTCTTT.

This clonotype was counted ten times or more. CDR3 DNA: TGTGCCAGCAGTTTCGGAGGGAGGCACACAGATACGCAGTATTTT. This sequence encodes CASSFGGRHTDTQYF. This chain connects TRBV6-1 to TRBJ2-3, with D tentatively TRBD2 (6 bases). Trimming left V 5 bases short and J 2 bases short, with 14 bases between. Germline V gene lookup returns CDR1 MNHNS and CDR2 SASEGT. The CDR3 totals 15 residues.

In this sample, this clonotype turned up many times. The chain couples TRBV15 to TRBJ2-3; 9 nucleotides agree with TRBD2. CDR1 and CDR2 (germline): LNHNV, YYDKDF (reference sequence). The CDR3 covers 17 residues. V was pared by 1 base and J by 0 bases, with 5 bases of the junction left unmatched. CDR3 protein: CATSRGPGLASTDTQYF. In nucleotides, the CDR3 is TGTGCCACCAGCAGAGGTCCGGGACTAGCAAGCACAGATACGCAGTATTTT.

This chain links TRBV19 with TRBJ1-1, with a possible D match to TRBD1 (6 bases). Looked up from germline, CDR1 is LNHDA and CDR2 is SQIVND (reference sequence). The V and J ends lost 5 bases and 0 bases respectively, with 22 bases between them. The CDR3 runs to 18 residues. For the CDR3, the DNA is TGTGCCAGTAGTTCCCCTAGGCGAAGGGACACTATGAACACTGAAGCTTTCTTT. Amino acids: CASSSPRRRDTMNTEAFF.

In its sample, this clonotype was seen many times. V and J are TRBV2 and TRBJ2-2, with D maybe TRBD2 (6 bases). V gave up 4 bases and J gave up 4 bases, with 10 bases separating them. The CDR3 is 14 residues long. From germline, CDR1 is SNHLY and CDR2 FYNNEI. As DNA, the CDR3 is TGTGCCAGCAGTGGGGCGGGGAGCACCGGGGAGCTGTTTTTT. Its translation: CASSGAGSTGELFF.

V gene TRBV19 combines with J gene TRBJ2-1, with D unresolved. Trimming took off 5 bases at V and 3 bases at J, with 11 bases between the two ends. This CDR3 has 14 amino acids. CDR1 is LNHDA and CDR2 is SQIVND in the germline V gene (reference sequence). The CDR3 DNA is TGTGCCAGTAGTGCACGGATAAACTACAATGAGCAGTTCTTC. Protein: CASSARINYNEQFF.

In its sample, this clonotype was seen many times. CDR3 bases: TGCAGTGCTAGCGGCGTGGCTTTCAATGAGCAGTTCTTC. This sequence encodes CSASGVAFNEQFF. The chain is built from TRBV20-1 and TRBJ2-1; D call uncertain. Trimming cost V 3 bases and J 6 bases, with 12 bases left between them. This CDR3 comprises 13 residues. Germline lookup yields CDR1 DFQATT and CDR2 SNEGSKA (reference sequence).

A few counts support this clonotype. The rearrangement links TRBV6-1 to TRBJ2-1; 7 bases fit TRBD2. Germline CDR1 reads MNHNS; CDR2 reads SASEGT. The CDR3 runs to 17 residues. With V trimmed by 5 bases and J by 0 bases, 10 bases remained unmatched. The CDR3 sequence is CASSTPVGGPSYNEQFF. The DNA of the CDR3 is TGTGCCAGCAGTACACCGGTGGGAGGGCCCTCCTACAATGAGCAGTTCTTC.

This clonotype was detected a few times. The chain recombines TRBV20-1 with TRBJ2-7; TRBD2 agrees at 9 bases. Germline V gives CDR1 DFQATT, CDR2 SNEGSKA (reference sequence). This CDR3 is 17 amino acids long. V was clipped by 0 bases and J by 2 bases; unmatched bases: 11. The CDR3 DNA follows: TGCAGTGCTAGAGATTCACGGCGGGAGGGCCTTGCCTACGAGCAGTACTTC. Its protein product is CSARDSRREGLAYEQYF.

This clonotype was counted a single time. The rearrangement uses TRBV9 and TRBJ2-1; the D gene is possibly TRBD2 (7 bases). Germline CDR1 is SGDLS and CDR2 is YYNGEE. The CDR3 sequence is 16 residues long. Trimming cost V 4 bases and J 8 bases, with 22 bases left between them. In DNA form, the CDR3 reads TGTGCCAGCAGCCCCCGCGGAGGGGGGGGCTCGGATGAGCAGTTCTTC. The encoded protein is CASSPRGGGGSDEQFF.

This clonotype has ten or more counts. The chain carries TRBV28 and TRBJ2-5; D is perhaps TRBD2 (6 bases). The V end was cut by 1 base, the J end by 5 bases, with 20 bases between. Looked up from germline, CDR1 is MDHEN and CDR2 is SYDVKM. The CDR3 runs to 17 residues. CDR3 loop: CASSLFSLGGTGETQYF. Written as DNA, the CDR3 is TGTGCCAGCAGTTTATTTTCGCTGGGCGGGACGGGGGAGACCCAGTACTTC.

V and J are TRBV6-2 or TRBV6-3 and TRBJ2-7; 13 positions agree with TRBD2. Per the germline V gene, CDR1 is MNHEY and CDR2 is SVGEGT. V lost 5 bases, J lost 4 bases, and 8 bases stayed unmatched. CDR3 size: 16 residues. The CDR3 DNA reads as TGTGCCAGCAGTCCACAAGGACTAGCGGGAGTATACGAGCAGTACTTC. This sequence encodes CASSPQGLAGVYEQYF.

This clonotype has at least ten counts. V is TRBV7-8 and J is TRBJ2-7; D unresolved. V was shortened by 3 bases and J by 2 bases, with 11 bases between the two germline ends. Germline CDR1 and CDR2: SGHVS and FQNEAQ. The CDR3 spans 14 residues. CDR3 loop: CASSFLDGTYEQYF. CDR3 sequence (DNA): TGTGCCAGCAGCTTTTTGGACGGAACCTACGAGCAGTACTTC.

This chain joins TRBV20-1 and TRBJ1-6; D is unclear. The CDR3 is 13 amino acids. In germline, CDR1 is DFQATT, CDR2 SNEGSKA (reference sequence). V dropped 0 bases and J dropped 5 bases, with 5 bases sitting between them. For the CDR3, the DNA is TGCAGTGCTAGAGATCCCCATAATTCACCCCTCCACTTT. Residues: CSARDPHNSPLHF.

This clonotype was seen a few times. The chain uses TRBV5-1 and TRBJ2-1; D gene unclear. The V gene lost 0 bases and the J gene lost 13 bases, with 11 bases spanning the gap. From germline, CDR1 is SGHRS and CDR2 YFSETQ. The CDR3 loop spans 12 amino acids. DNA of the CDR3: TGCGCCAGCAGCTTGGAATCGAGAAGCCAGTTCTTC. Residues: CASSLESRSQFF.

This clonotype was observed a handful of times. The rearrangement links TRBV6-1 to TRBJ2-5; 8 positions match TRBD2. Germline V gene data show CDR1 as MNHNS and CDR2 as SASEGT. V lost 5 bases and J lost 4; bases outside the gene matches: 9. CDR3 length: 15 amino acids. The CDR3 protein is CASSSPRLATETQYF. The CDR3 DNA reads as TGTGCCAGCAGTTCCCCGAGACTAGCGACAGAGACCCAGTACTTC.

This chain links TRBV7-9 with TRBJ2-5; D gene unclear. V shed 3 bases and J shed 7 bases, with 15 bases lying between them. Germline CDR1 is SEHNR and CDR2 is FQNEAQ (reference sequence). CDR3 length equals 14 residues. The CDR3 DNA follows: TGTGCCAGCAGCTTGGACGGCGGTTCGGGGACCCAGTACTTC. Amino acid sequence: CASSLDGGSGTQYF. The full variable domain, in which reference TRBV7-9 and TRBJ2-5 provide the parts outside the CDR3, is DTGVSQNPRHKITKRGQNVTFRCDPISEHNRLYWYRQTLGQGPEFLTYFQNEAQLEKSRLLSDRFSAERPKGSFSTLEIQRTEQGDSAMYLCASSLDGGSGTQYFGPGTRLLVL.